This T cell receptor beta chain was documented in a study of cytomegalovirus exposure and HLA in healthy donors. About this clone itself: Antigen unknown.

Whole-study results and caveats: TCR beta V- and J-gene trimming was later associated with a missense DCLRE1C variant. It was reported that the classifier diagnosed cytomegalovirus status with high specificity and sensitivity in both the original and validation cohorts.

J was trimmed by 2 bases and V by 5 bases; bases with no gene match: 8. The CDR3 extends over 16 amino acids. Germline lookup yields CDR1 SGDLS and CDR2 YYNGEE. In the PCR, 60 Vbeta and 13 Jbeta primers were used. The data were produced by immunoSEQ multiplex PCR, yet TCRdb's version contains in-frame clones alone and is incomplete. The ten top clones account for 0.74%, within a sample of 190,000 or so clones. The TCR was taken from a boy between 10 and 17 years old in good health and CMV-seronegative. The rearrangement links TRBV9 to TRBJ2-3; 10 bases match TRBD2. The sequencing input was PBMCs. The CDR3 DNA is TGTGCCAGCAGTTCCCCTAGCGGGGGATACACAGATACGCAGTATTTT. Its translation is CASSSPSGGYTDTQYF.